This TCR beta chain was observed in a study of identifying expanded T cells in peripheral blood. Profiling relied on immunoSEQ multiplex PCR, and the TCRdb table lists in-frame clones only, not all of them. Of around 90,000 clones in the sample, 88% are singletons; the top ten hold approximately 4%. The V gene's germline CDR1 is LNHDA and CDR2 SQIVND (reference sequence). The CDR3 runs 17 residues. The J segment lost 3 bases and the V segment lost 5 bases, leaving 14 bases of the junction unmatched. This clonotype originated in a person between 18 and 75 years old in good health. Material: blood. The genes are TRBV19 and TRBJ2-5; 8 bases line up with TRBD2. In nucleotides, the CDR3 is TGTGCCAGTAGTCCAGGACTAGCCCCTCTTCTTGAAGAGACCCAGTACTTC. It encodes CASSPGLAPLLEETQYF.